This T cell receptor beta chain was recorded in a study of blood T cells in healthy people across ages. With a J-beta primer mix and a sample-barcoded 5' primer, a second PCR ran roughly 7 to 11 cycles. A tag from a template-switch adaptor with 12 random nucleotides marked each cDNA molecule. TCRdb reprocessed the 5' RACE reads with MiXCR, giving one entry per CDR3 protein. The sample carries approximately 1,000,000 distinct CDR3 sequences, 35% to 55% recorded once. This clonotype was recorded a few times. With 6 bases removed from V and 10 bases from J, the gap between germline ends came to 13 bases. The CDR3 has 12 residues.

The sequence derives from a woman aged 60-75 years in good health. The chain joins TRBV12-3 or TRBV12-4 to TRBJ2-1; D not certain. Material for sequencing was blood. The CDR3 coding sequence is TGTGCCAGCAGCACCTCGAGGTGGGAGCAGTTCTTC. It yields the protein CASSTSRWEQFF.